The rows below give T cell receptor beta chains drawn from one sample of a study of cytomegalovirus exposure and HLA in healthy donors. TCRdb's copy holds only in-frame clones and misses some; the assay was immunoSEQ multiplex PCR. The table lists about 150,000 clones, roughly 82% of them singletons. Sample: PBMCs. These receptors all come from a man younger than 40 in good health and CMV-seronegative. Each CDR3 is given with its conserved first and last residue. D genes are given only for firm matches. The size entry is marked missing in some rows and otherwise reads once, few, many or a size class.

d_call,clone_size,j_call,v_call,cdr3_nt,cdr3_aa
-,few,TRBJ1-2,TRBV2,TGTGCCAGCAGCGGCAGGGGTAGGAACTATGGCTACACCTTC,CASSGRGRNYGYTF
TRBD2,-,TRBJ2-3,TRBV7-7,TGTGCCAGCAGCTTATCTGGCGGGAGGGGAAATACGCAGTATTTT,CASSLSGGRGNTQYF
-,-,TRBJ2-3,TRBV30,TGTGCCTGGACAGGTGTCTCAAGGGATACGCAGTATTTT,CAWTGVSRDTQYF
TRBD1,-,TRBJ2-2,TRBV28,TGTGCCAGCAGATTGCAGGGGGACGCCGGGGAGCTGTTTTTT,CASRLQGDAGELFF
-,-,TRBJ1-2,TRBV5-6,TGTGCCAGCAGCTTGGCCCCCGTCCGGGATGGCTACACCTTC,CASSLAPVRDGYTF
TRBD1,few,TRBJ1-2,TRBV7-9,TGTGCCAGCAGCTCAGGGACAGGGGGCGACTATGGCTACACCTTC,CASSSGTGGDYGYTF
TRBD1,-,TRBJ2-1,TRBV5-4,TGTGCCAGCAGCCCCCCCAGGGGGCGGGATATCGGTGAGCAGTTCTTC,CASSPPRGRDIGEQFF
-,-,TRBJ1-2,TRBV7-9,TGTGCCAGCAGCTTGGGAGAGACCTATGGCTACACCTTC,CASSLGETYGYTF
-,-,TRBJ2-2,TRBV7-6,TGTGCCAGCAGCTTAGAGGGCCTTGGGAGCGGGGAGCTGTTTTTT,CASSLEGLGSGELFF
TRBD1,-,TRBJ2-7,TRBV2,TGTGCCAGCAACACCAGGGGGACCCTAGACGCCGAGCAGTACTTC,CASNTRGTLDAEQYF
-,-,TRBJ2-3,TRBV5-3,TGTGCCAGAAGCCCACCGCCGGCAGATACGCAGTATTTT,CARSPPPADTQYF
TRBD2,-,TRBJ2-5,TRBV4-1,TGCGCCAGCAGCCAAACAGGAACTAGCGGGAGGTTTCAAGAGACCCAGTACTTC,CASSQTGTSGRFQETQYF
-,-,TRBJ1-1,TRBV4-2,TGTGCCAGCAGCCTAGGGGACACTGAAGCTTTCTTT,CASSLGDTEAFF
TRBD1,-,TRBJ2-5,TRBV29-1,TGCAGCGTTGAACCCGACAGGGTGAGGGAGACCCAGTACTTC,CSVEPDRVRETQYF
TRBD1,-,TRBJ2-3,TRBV19,TGTGCCAGTAGTATAGGAGGGGGCGCTCTAGATACGCAGTATTTT,CASSIGGGALDTQYF
-,-,TRBJ1-6,TRBV10-3,TGTGCCATCAGCCGGACAGATGATTCACCCCTCCACTTT,CAISRTDDSPLHF
-,-,TRBJ1-2,TRBV6-5,TGTGCCAGCAAGTGGGGGGATAATGGCTACACCTTC,CASKWGDNGYTF
-,-,TRBJ2-7,TRBV6-5,TGTGCCAGCAGTTACGGCAGGGATTACGAGCAGTACTTC,CASSYGRDYEQYF
TRBD1,-,TRBJ2-6,TRBV27,TGTGCCAGCACACAGGGGGCCGGGGCCAACGGCCTGACTTTC,CASTQGAGANGLTF
TRBD2,-,TRBJ2-3,TRBV5-1,TGCGCCAGCAGACAACGGCGGGAGGGCACAGATACGCAGTATTTT,CASRQRREGTDTQYF
TRBD1,-,TRBJ2-2,TRBV15,TGTGCCACCAGCTGGACAGGGGGAGGGTCCGGGGAGCTGTTTTTT,CATSWTGGGSGELFF
TRBD1,once,TRBJ1-1,TRBV5-1,TGCGCCAGCAGCAAATGGACAGGGAGGAACACTGAAGCTTTCTTT,CASSKWTGRNTEAFF
-,-,TRBJ1-2,TRBV7-2,TGTGCCAGCAGCTTAATCCATGGCCACTATGGCTACACCTTC,CASSLIHGHYGYTF
TRBD2,-,TRBJ2-3,TRBV6-5,TGTGCCAGCAGTTACTCGACGGCGGGAGCCCGGGATACGCAGTATTTT,CASSYSTAGARDTQYF
-,-,TRBJ2-1,TRBV5-1,TGCGCCAGCAGCTTGGGCGACATGGCCAACAATGAGCAGTTCTTC,CASSLGDMANNEQFF
TRBD2,-,TRBJ2-7,TRBV7-8,TGTGCCAGCAGCTTAGCGGGGGCGGGGGGGCGCGAGCAGTACTTC,CASSLAGAGGREQYF
-,-,TRBJ1-2,TRBV29-1,TGCAGCGTCTGGGAGTCCTATGGCTACACCTTC,CSVWESYGYTF
-,few,TRBJ1-3,TRBV7-4,TGTGCCAGCAGCCGCCGCGCGAACACCATATATTTT,CASSRRANTIYF
-,few,TRBJ1-4,TRBV4-1,TGCGCCAGCAGCCAACATCAACCGACAGGTAGAGCTGAAAAACTGTTTTTT,CASSQHQPTGRAEKLFF
TRBD2,-,TRBJ2-1,TRBV10-3,TGTGCCATCAGTGAGTCGACTCGACTAGCGGGGGGGAATGAGCAGTTCTTC,CAISESTRLAGGNEQFF
-,-,TRBJ1-5,TRBV10-3,TGTGCCATCAGTGTCGAAGTACTTCAGCCCCAGCATTTT,CAISVEVLQPQHF
-,-,TRBJ2-5,TRBV7-2,TGTGCCAGCAGCTTAGCCAGATACCAAGAGACCCAGTACTTC,CASSLARYQETQYF